Reported below is one T cell receptor beta chain. This clone's antigen is unknown. A much larger clonotype is one base distant, so this may be a read error. The sample was run on an Illumina HiSeq 2500. The public reads were run again by TCRdb, first through fastp at Q25 and then through MiXCR, and only productive beta chains were kept. Each entry merges the rows of one CDR3 protein and shows their most common DNA and genes. The sample data list approximately 400 distinct CDR3 sequences, and about 34% of these were observed just once. The ten largest clones capture around 95% of the sample. The data derive from a study (dated by TCRdb to 2016 to 2017). Notes on the research overall: To characterize human CD8+ TCR repertoires that recognize immunodominant viral antigens, the researchers relied on sequence and structural analyses.

Broader findings and caveats from the paper: The CD8+ TCR repertoires specific to different immunodominant viral antigens were reported to be highly diverse and distinct from one another.

From cysteine to phenylalanine, the CDR3 is 14 amino acids long. The only DNA kept is the CDR3, 42 bases in frame from the first base. In the germline V gene, CDR1 corresponds to MGHRA and CDR2 to YSYEKL. Sample: CD8+ T cells (not recorded whether cultured). The chain links TRBV4-1 with TRBJ2-1; D gene: possibly TRBD2, on 6 matching bases. The TCR was taken from a male donor. The nucleotides read TGCGCCAGCAGCCGGGACTCTAGCGCCAATGGGCAGTTCTTC. Translated, this is CASSRDSSANGQFF.